A single sample is the source of the 20 T cell receptor beta chains below, sequenced in a study of blood T cell repertoires in COVID-19. The repertoire was sequenced with immunoSEQ multiplex PCR; TCRdb's copy has only in-frame clones and lacks some. The sample has about 200,000 clones, over 70% seen once. Sequencing was performed on peripheral blood. These receptors all come from a woman older than 75 with acute or convalescent COVID-19.

V is TRBV7-9 and J is TRBJ2-7; TRBD1 matches at 7 bases. Germline lookup yields CDR1 SEHNR and CDR2 FQNEAQ (reference sequence). This CDR3 is 12 amino acids long. Unmatched junction bases numbered 4, after V lost 5 bases and J lost 6 bases. DNA of the CDR3: TGTGCCAGCAGCCTACAGGGGTCCGAGCAGTACTTC. It translates to CASSLQGSEQYF.

The J gene is TRBJ2-7, the V gene TRBV6-5; 11 nucleotides agree with TRBD2. This CDR3 has 15 amino acids. V lost 4 bases and J lost 1; bases outside the gene matches: 3. In germline, CDR1 is MNHEY, CDR2 SVGAGI. The CDR3 DNA follows: TGTGCCAGCAGTTCCATAGCGGGAGGGTCCTACGAGCAGTACTTC. This sequence encodes CASSSIAGGSYEQYF.

This chain uses TRBV2 with TRBJ2-3; maybe TRBD1 (8 bases). The V and J ends lost 4 bases and 4 bases respectively, with 12 bases between them. CDR1 and CDR2 (germline): SNHLY, FYNNEI. This CDR3 has 14 amino acids. CDR3 sequence: CASSVTGGADTQYF. The CDR3, as DNA: TGTGCCAGCAGTGTTACAGGGGGGGCAGATACGCAGTATTTT.

The DNA of the CDR3 is TGTGCCAGCAGCTCGGGGACTAGCGGGGGCCAAGAGCAGTACTTC. Translated: CASSSGTSGGQEQYF. The chain couples TRBV7-2 to TRBJ2-7, with 14 bases aligning to TRBD2. The CDR3 spans 15 residues. Germline values: CDR1 SGHTA, CDR2 FQGNSA. V shed 4 bases and J 7 bases; nucleotides not matched to a gene: 6.

This clone was picked up one time. This sequence joins TRBV28 and TRBJ1-4, with 10 positions matching TRBD1. Germline loops: CDR1 MDHEN, CDR2 SYDVKM. V lost 1 base and J lost 6; bases outside the gene matches: 2. This CDR3 is 15 amino acids long. The CDR3 DNA sequence: TGTGCCAGCAGTTTATCGGGACAGGGGCATGAAAAACTGTTTTTT. This codes for CASSLSGQGHEKLFF. Together with reference TRBV28 and TRBJ1-4, the CDR3 gives the full variable domain: DVKVTQSSRYLVKRTGEKVFLECVQDMDHENMFWYRQDPGLGLRLIYFSYDVKMKEKGDIPEGYSVSREKKERFSLILESASTNQTSMYLCASSLSGQGHEKLFFGSGTQLSVL.

This clone was found once. V is TRBV5-1 and J is TRBJ2-5, with D possibly being TRBD1 (5 bases). V lost 4 bases, J lost 5 bases, and 12 bases lay in between. Per germline, CDR1 SGHRS and CDR2 YFSETQ. The CDR3 has 13 amino acids. DNA for the CDR3: TGCGCCAGCAGCGTGGACATGTTGGAGACCCAGTACTTC. Its translation: CASSVDMLETQYF.

The chain carries TRBV5-5 and TRBJ2-3; no clear D. Trimming removed 0 bases from V and 7 bases from J, with 12 bases in between. The CDR3 contains 14 residues. Germline V gives CDR1 SGHKS, CDR2 YYEKEE (reference sequence). The CDR3 DNA reads as TGTGCCAGCAGCTTGGCACTTTCCATAAATACGCAGTATTTT. Protein: CASSLALSINTQYF.

The J gene is TRBJ1-2, the V gene TRBV3-1 (or the pseudogene TRBV3-2), with TRBD1 as a possible D gene (6 bases). CDR3 length: 13 amino acids. Germline V lookup: CDR1 LGHDT, CDR2 YNNKEL (reference sequence). The ends were cut back, 6 bases at V and 8 bases at J, with 16 bases in the middle. CDR3 in amino acids: CASRDSDLSGYTF. The CDR3 coding sequence is TGTGCCAGCAGGGACAGTGATCTATCCGGCTACACCTTC.

This chain joins TRBV7-6 and TRBJ2-3; D is perhaps TRBD2 (7 bases). The CDR3 runs to 16 residues. The germline V gene encodes CDR1 SGHVS and CDR2 FNYEAQ. Trimming cost V 5 bases and J 4 bases, with 19 bases left between them. CDR3: CASSHTAGAKADTQYF. CDR3 nucleotides: TGTGCCAGCAGCCACACGGCGGGGGCTAAAGCAGATACGCAGTATTTT.

The genes are TRBV5-1 and TRBJ2-3, with a tentative D call TRBD2 (6 bases). This CDR3 comprises 16 residues. Germline CDR1 is SGHRS and CDR2 is YFSETQ. Trimming removed 4 bases at V and 5 bases at J, with 20 bases between. DNA of the CDR3: TGCGCCAGCAGCGTCCCCGGTGGTAGGCGGGGAGATACGCAGTATTTT. Amino acids: CASSVPGGRRGDTQYF.

V and J are TRBV4-2 and TRBJ2-5; D not certain. Germline V lookup: CDR1 LGHNA, CDR2 YNFKEQ. This CDR3 is 14 amino acids long. V was shortened by 0 bases and J by 2 bases, with 7 bases between the two germline ends. CDR3 nucleotides: TGTGCCAGCAGCCAAGAGCACTCACAAGAGACCCAGTACTTC. This sequence encodes CASSQEHSQETQYF.

The V call is TRBV9, the J call TRBJ2-7; tentatively, D is TRBD2 (6 bases). Trimming pared 4 bases from V and 5 bases from J, leaving 13 bases between. This CDR3 comprises 13 residues. Germline V gene data show CDR1 as SGDLS and CDR2 as YYNGEE. The CDR3 sequence: CASSLTGSNEQYF. The DNA for the CDR3 is TGTGCCAGCAGCCTCACCGGGAGTAACGAGCAGTACTTC.

This chain joins TRBV11-2 and TRBJ2-3; D might be TRBD2 (7 bases). V lost 4 bases to trimming and J lost 1 base, with 24 bases between them. The germline V gene has CDR1 SGHAT and CDR2 FQNNGV. The CDR3 has 19 residues. CDR3 amino acids: CASSSSTRGRAIGTDTQYF. The CDR3 DNA is TGTGCCAGCAGCTCCTCTACTAGGGGGAGGGCCATCGGCACAGATACGCAGTATTTT.

This clone was recorded only once. The chain combines TRBV5-6 with TRBJ2-1; unclear D gene. The CDR3 contains 12 residues. The germline V gene has CDR1 SGHDT and CDR2 YYEEEE. Between the trimmed V and J ends, which lost 2 bases and 5 bases, there was a span of 5 bases. The CDR3 reads CASSFLDNEQFF. The CDR3 DNA reads TGTGCCAGCAGCTTTCTTGACAATGAGCAGTTCTTC. Full variable domain (remainder filled in from reference TRBV5-6 and TRBJ2-1): DAGVTQSPTHLIKTRGQQVTLRCSPKSGHDTVSWYQQALGQGPQFIFQYYEEEERQRGNFPDRFSGHQFPNYSSELNVNALLLGDSALYLCASSFLDNEQFFGPGTRLTVL.

The chain links TRBV19 to TRBJ1-1, with D perhaps TRBD1 (5 bases). CDR3 length: 14 amino acids. CDR1 and CDR2 (germline): LNHDA, SQIVND (reference sequence). The V end lost 2 bases, the J end lost 5 bases, and 12 bases lay between the germline ends. CDR3 loop: CASSIQGEWTEAFF. DNA of the CDR3: TGTGCCAGTAGTATACAGGGTGAGTGGACTGAAGCTTTCTTT.

This clone has just a few counts. The rearrangement joins TRBV9 to TRBJ2-3, with TRBD2 identical over 8 bases. The CDR3 has 15 residues. V was clipped by 0 bases and J by 1 base; unmatched bases: 1. Germline-derived CDR1 and CDR2 are SGDLS and YYNGEE. The CDR3 sequence is CASSVGSGGTDTQYF. The CDR3 DNA sequence: TGTGCCAGCAGCGTAGGTAGCGGGGGCACAGATACGCAGTATTTT.

The chain carries TRBV7-9 and TRBJ2-1, with D tentatively TRBD2 (5 bases). The CDR3 contains 15 residues. The germline V gene encodes CDR1 SEHNR and CDR2 FQNEAQ (reference sequence). V was trimmed by 1 base and J by 7 bases, leaving 14 bases between them. CDR3 bases: TGTGCCAGCAGCTTAGGGTCGGCCGGACTGAATGAGCAGTTCTTC. The encoded protein is CASSLGSAGLNEQFF.

This clone appeared once. V gene TRBV4-1 combines with J gene TRBJ2-1; D is perhaps TRBD1 (6 bases). CDR1 is MGHRA and CDR2 is YSYEKL in the germline V gene. Trimming left V 0 bases short and J 6 bases short, with 12 bases between. This CDR3 spans 15 amino acids. Here the CDR3 reads CASSQDRSRGNEQFF. The CDR3 region has the DNA TGCGCCAGCAGCCAAGATCGTTCCAGGGGCAATGAGCAGTTCTTC.

The chain carries TRBV18 and TRBJ2-7; D perhaps matches TRBD2 (5 bases). Trimming cost V 3 bases and J 2 bases, with 11 bases left between them. This CDR3 contains 14 residues. Germline V CDR1 and CDR2: KGHSH, LQKENI. The CDR3, as DNA: TGTGCCAGCTCACCGGAGGCCTCTACCTACGAGCAGTACTTC. Its protein product is CASSPEASTYEQYF.

The V and J genes are TRBV30 and TRBJ2-5, with D unresolved. The CDR3 runs 12 residues. Germline V CDR1 and CDR2: GTSNPN, SVGIG (reference sequence). Deletions cut 2 bases from V and 5 bases from J, with 9 bases between. CDR3 sequence (DNA): TGTGCCTGGAGTCCCTCTCGGGAGACCCAGTACTTC. It codes for CAWSPSRETQYF.